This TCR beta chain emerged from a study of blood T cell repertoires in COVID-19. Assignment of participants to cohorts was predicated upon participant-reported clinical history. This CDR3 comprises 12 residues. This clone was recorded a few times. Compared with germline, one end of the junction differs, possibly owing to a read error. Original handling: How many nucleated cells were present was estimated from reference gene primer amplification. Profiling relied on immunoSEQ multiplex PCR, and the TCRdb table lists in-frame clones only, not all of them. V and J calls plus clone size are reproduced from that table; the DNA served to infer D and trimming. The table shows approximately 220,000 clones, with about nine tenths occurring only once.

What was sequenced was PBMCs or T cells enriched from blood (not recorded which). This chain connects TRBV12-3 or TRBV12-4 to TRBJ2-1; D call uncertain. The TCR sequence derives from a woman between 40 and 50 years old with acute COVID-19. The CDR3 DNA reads TGTGCCAGCAATAGGCCAGCTGGGCAGGTAGTCTTC. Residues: CASNRPAGQVVF.